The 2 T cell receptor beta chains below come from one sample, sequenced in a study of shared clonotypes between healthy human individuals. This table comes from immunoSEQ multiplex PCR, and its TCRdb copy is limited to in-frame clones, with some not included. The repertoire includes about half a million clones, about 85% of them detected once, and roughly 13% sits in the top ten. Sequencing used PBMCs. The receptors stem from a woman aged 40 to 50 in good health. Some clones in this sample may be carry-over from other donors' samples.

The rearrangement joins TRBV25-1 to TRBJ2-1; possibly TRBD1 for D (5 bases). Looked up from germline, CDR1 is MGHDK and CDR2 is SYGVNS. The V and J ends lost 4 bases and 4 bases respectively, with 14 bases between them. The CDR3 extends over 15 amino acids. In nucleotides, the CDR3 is TGTGCCAGCAGTGTGGGGCGTTGGGATTACAATGAGCAGTTCTTC. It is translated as CASSVGRWDYNEQFF.

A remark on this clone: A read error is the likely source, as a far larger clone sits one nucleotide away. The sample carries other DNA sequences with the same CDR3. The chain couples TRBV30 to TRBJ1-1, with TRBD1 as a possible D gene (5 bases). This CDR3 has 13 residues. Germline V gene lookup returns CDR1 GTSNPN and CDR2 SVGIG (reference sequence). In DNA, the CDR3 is TGTGCTTGGAGTATAGACAGTGGGACTGAAGCTTTCTTT. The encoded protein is CAWSIDSGTEAFF.